This TCR beta chain was obtained from a study of T cell changes during pregnancy in multiple sclerosis. The CDR3 is 20 amino acids. V lost 2 bases to trimming and J lost 7 bases; unmatched junction nucleotides: 15. Germline loops: CDR1 MRHNA, CDR2 SNTAGT. The table came from immunoSEQ multiplex PCR; TCRdb's copy has only in-frame clones and leaves some out. Here the sample spans some 38,000 clones, almost 90% being singletons. This specimen consisted of CD4+ T cells from peripheral blood mononuclear cells, obtained in the second trimester of pregnancy. The chain links TRBV6-4 to TRBJ2-1, with 15 bases that match TRBD2. The TCR comes from a female donor with multiple sclerosis, enrolled in a pregnancy study. CDR3 in DNA: TGTGCCAGCAGTGACCTCCGGACTAGCGGGAGGGGAGTAGTTTTTAATGAGCAGTTCTTC. It yields the protein CASSDLRTSGRGVVFNEQFF.